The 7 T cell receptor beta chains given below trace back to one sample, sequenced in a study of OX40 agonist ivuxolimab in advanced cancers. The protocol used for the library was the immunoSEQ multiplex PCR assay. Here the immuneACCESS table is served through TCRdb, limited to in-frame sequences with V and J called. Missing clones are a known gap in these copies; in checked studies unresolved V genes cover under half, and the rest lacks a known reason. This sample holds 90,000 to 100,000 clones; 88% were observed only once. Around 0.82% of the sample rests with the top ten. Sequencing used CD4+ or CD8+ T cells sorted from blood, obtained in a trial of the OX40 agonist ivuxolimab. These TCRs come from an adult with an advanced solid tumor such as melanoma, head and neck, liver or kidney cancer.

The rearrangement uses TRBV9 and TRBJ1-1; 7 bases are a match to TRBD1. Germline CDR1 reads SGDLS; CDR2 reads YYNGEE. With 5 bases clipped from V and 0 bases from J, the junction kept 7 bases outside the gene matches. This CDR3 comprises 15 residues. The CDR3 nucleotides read TGTGCCAGCAGTGCTGGGACAGTTCTGAACACTGAAGCTTTCTTT. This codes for CASSAGTVLNTEAFF.

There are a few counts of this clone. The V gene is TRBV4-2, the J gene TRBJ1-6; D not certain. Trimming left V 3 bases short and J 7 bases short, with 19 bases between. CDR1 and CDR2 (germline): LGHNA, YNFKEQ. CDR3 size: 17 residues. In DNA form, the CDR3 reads TGTGCCAGCAGCCAGGAGGCATACGGACGCCCAAATTCACCCCTCCACTTT. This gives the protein CASSQEAYGRPNSPLHF.

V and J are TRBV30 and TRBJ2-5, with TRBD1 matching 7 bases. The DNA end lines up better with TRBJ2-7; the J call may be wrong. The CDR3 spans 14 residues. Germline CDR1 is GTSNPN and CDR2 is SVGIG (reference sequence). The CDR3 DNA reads TGTGCCTGGAGTAGGATACAGGGGAACTACGAGCAGTACTTC. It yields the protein CAWSRIQGNYEQYF.

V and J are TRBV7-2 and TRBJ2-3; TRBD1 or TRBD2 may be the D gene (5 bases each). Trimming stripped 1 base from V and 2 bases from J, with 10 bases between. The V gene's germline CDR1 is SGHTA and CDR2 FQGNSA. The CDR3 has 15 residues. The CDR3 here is CASSLGGFTTDTQYF. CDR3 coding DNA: TGTGCCAGCAGCTTAGGGGGGTTTACCACAGATACGCAGTATTTT.

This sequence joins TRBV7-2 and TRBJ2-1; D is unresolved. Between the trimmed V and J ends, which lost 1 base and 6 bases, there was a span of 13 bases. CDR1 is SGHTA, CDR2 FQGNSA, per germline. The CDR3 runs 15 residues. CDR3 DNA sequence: TGTGCCAGCAGCTTAGGAGGACCGCAAGGCAATGAGCAGTTCTTC. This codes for CASSLGGPQGNEQFF.

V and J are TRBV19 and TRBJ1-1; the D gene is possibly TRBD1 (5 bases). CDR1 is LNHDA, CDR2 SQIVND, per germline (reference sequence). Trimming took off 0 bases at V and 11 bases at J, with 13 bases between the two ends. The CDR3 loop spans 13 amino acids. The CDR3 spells CASSIDQGVRAFF. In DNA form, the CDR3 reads TGTGCCAGTAGTATAGATCAAGGGGTTCGGGCTTTCTTT.

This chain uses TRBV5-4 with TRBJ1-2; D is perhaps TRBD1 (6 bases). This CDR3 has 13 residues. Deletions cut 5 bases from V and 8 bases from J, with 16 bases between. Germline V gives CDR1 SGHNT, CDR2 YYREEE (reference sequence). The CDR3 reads CASRDRHRRGYTF. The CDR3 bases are TGTGCCAGCAGAGACAGGCACAGGAGGGGCTACACCTTC.